The 23 T cell receptor beta chains reported below all come from one sample, sequenced in a study of monozygotic twins with inflammatory bowel disease (dated by TCRdb to between 2017 and 2020). Library preparation employed 5' RACE. The sequencer was an Illumina HiSeq 2500. TCRdb reprocessed the public reads and reports one entry per CDR3 protein sequence, without DNA. Per the sample table, the count is fewer than 550,000 distinct CDR3 sequences. The ten largest clonotypes hold approximately 2.3% of the sample. The sample was blood. The receptors were sampled from a human donor with ulcerative colitis or Crohn's disease, or a healthy co-twin of an affected twin (not recorded which).

The CDR3 loop is CASSSGGVSTGELFF. The chain couples TRBV5-1 to TRBJ2-2; checking the TCRdb D call of TRBD1 is not possible without DNA. This CDR3 is 15 amino acids long. Per the germline V gene, CDR1 is SGHRS and CDR2 is YFSETQ.

The chain links TRBV3-1 to TRBJ1-5. This CDR3 contains 15 residues. Germline CDR1 is LGHDT and CDR2 is YNNKEL (reference sequence). The CDR3 loop is CASSQVPGGNQPQHF.

The rearrangement joins TRBV7-9 to TRBJ2-5; TCRdb reports TRBD2, a call that lacks DNA to check it against. CDR3 size: 15 residues. In germline, CDR1 is SEHNR, CDR2 FQNEAQ (reference sequence). The CDR3 sequence is CTSSTGTVIQETQYF.

This chain joins TRBV9 and TRBJ2-3; TCRdb's assignment of TRBD2 cannot be checked, as there is no DNA. Germline V gene lookup returns CDR1 SGDLS and CDR2 YYNGEE. The CDR3 runs to 15 residues. This chain's CDR3 is CASSSGLYSTDTQYF.

The chain couples TRBV6-1 to TRBJ1-2; TCRdb names TRBD1, which stays unverified in the absence of DNA. Looked up from germline, CDR1 is MNHNS and CDR2 is SASEGT. This CDR3 spans 17 amino acids. CDR3 sequence reads: CASSQNAPGPGNYGYTF.

The V gene is TRBV5-6, the J gene TRBJ2-5; TCRdb indicates TRBD2, and absent DNA this call remains unverified. The CDR3 extends over 14 amino acids. The germline V gene encodes CDR1 SGHDT and CDR2 YYEEEE. CDR3 region: CASSSGVAGYTQYF.

J is TRBJ2-6 and V is TRBV10-3. This CDR3 contains 16 residues. The germline CDR1 and CDR2 sequences are ENHRY and SYGVKD. The CDR3 protein is CAISEQGVSGANVLTF.

V gene TRBV7-2 combines with J gene TRBJ1-5; TCRdb reports TRBD1, a call that lacks DNA to check it against. Per germline, CDR1 SGHTA and CDR2 FQGNSA. The CDR3 runs 15 residues. The CDR3 sequence: CASSFGQGSNQPQHF. Full variable domain (missing parts from reference TRBV7-2 and TRBJ1-5): GAGVSQSPSNKVTEKGKDVELRCDPISGHTALYWYRQSLGQGLEFLIYFQGNSAPDKSGLPSDRFSAERTGGSVSTLTIQRTQQEDSAVYLCASSFGQGSNQPQHFGDGTRLSIL.

The chain combines TRBV15 with TRBJ1-2; the D call from TCRdb, TRBD1, cannot be confirmed without DNA. Germline V gene lookup returns CDR1 LNHNV and CDR2 YYDKDF (reference sequence). This CDR3 has 15 residues. The CDR3 region is CATSRDRGGSNGYTF.

The rearrangement uses TRBV19 and TRBJ2-3; TCRdb selects TRBD2, and the lack of DNA leaves this call unchecked. This CDR3 contains 16 residues. The germline V gene encodes CDR1 LNHDA and CDR2 SQIVND (reference sequence). This chain's CDR3 is CASSSGTTTSTDTQYF.

The gene calls are TRBV20-1 and TRBJ2-1; the D gene TCRdb calls, TRBD2, cannot be checked with no DNA. The CDR3 is made up of 16 amino acids. CDR1 and CDR2 from the germline V gene are DFQATT and SNEGSKA (reference sequence). The CDR3 loop reads CSAEGTSGGWTNEQFF.

The V gene is TRBV20-1, the J gene TRBJ2-3. Germline CDR1 reads DFQATT; CDR2 reads SNEGSKA (reference sequence). The CDR3 covers 12 residues. The CDR3 reads CSARPTTDTQYF.

The V call is TRBV29-1, the J call TRBJ2-5; TCRdb proposes TRBD1, but this gene call is untestable without DNA. CDR1 is SQVTM and CDR2 is ANQGSEA in the germline V gene. The CDR3 runs to 12 residues. The CDR3 reads CSVDQGSETQYF.

Here the CDR3 reads CASSTDRLAGELFF. V and J are TRBV6-1 and TRBJ2-2; TCRdb proposes TRBD1, but this gene call is untestable without DNA. The CDR3 length is 14 residues. The germline gives CDR1 MNHNS, CDR2 SASEGT.

V is TRBV10-3 and J is TRBJ2-1; no DNA is available, so the TRBD2 call from TCRdb remains unchecked. There are 13 residues in the CDR3. Germline V gene lookup returns CDR1 ENHRY and CDR2 SYGVKD. The CDR3 loop reads CAIRTKEDNEQFF.

The chain uses TRBV21-1 and TRBJ2-1; TCRdb selects TRBD1, and the lack of DNA leaves this call unchecked. TRBV21-1 is an annotated pseudogene. CDR3 length equals 20 residues. CDR3 amino acids: CASSKEWTGGHPSSYNEQFF.

The chain recombines TRBV15 with TRBJ2-1. Germline V CDR1 and CDR2: LNHNV, YYDKDF (reference sequence). This CDR3 spans 14 amino acids. CDR3 amino acids: CASRRTGVGNEQFF.

The chain carries TRBV29-1 and TRBJ2-1; TCRdb indicates TRBD2, and absent DNA this call remains unverified. The V gene's germline CDR1 is SQVTM and CDR2 ANQGSEA. The CDR3 runs to 15 residues. This CDR3 reads CSVLTSGRSYNEQFF.

The J gene is TRBJ2-1, the V gene TRBV11-2; the TCRdb D gene call, TRBD2, has no DNA to confirm it. This CDR3 comprises 15 residues. Per germline, CDR1 SGHAT and CDR2 FQNNGV. CDR3 protein: CASSPSSGRPGEQFF.

This chain links TRBV4-3 with TRBJ2-5. The CDR3 totals 15 residues. The germline gives CDR1 LGHNA, CDR2 YSLEER. The CDR3 spells CASSQSATAQETQYF.

The chain combines TRBV7-2 with TRBJ2-1; checking the TCRdb D call of TRBD2 is not possible without DNA. The CDR3 loop spans 13 amino acids. Germline V gene lookup returns CDR1 SGHTA and CDR2 FQGNSA. The CDR3 protein is CASSLPAYNEQFF.

This chain joins TRBV5-1 and TRBJ1-1; TCRdb's D call, TRBD1, is unchecked because there is no DNA. Germline-derived CDR1 and CDR2 are SGHRS and YFSETQ. CDR3 size: 14 residues. CDR3 sequence: CASSIRRGGAEAFF.

The chain couples TRBV27 to TRBJ1-5; TCRdb outputs TRBD1, but without DNA this stays unchecked. The CDR3 spans 18 residues. Germline CDR1 MNHEY, CDR2 SMNVEV (reference sequence). The CDR3 region is CASSHRQGLDVSNQPQHF.